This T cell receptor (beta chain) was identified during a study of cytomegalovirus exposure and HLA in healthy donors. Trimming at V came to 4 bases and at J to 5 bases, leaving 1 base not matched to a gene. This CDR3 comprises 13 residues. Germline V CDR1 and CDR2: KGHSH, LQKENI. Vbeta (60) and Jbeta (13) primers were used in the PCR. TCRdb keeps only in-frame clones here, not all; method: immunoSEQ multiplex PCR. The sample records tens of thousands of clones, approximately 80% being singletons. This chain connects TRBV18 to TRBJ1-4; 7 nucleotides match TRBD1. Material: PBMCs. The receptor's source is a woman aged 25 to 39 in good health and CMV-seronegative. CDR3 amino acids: CASSLGQNEKLFF. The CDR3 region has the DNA TGTGCCAGCTCACTGGGACAGAATGAAAAACTGTTTTTT.